Each of the 18 T cell receptor beta chains below was sequenced from the same sample in a study of T-cell reconstitution after alpha-beta-depleted transplantation in children. The library targeted TCRbeta and was prepared with unique molecular identifiers. MiXCR, applied by TCRdb to the PCR reads, yields one record per CDR3 protein. The repertoire holds around 500,000 distinct CDR3 sequences, with around 12% as singletons. The sequenced sample was PBMCs from the stem cell graft donor, obtained from the stem cell graft. The receptors were gathered from a human donor who donated a stem cell graft to a child with combined immunodeficiency.

This clonotype was seen many times. This sequence joins TRBV12-3 or TRBV12-4 and TRBJ2-3; TRBD2 might be the D (6 bases). With 6 bases removed from V and 3 bases from J, the gap between germline ends came to 19 bases. The CDR3 covers 16 residues. The CDR3 here is CASRSVAVVYTDTQYF. CDR3 bases: TGTGCCAGCAGGTCCGTAGCGGTGGTCTATACAGATACGCAGTATTTT.

This clonotype has just a few counts. The chain has TRBV3-1 and TRBJ2-7; 9 bases match TRBD2. V trimming: 4 bases; J trimming: 2 bases; junction bases outside the gene matches: 6. CDR1 is LGHDT, CDR2 YNNKEL, per germline (reference sequence). CDR3 length equals 15 residues. CDR3 residues: CASSPRLAAAYEQYF. The CDR3 nucleotides read TGTGCCAGCAGCCCCCGACTAGCGGCAGCCTACGAGCAGTACTTC.

Details on this clonotype: The germline gene is not matched at one end of the junction; a read error may be the cause. The gene calls are TRBV9 and TRBJ1-1, with D perhaps matching TRBD1 (6 bases). Looked up from germline, CDR1 is SGDLS and CDR2 is YYNGEE. The CDR3 totals 17 residues. The chain's CDR3 is CASSVNPVTGMNTEALF. The CDR3, as DNA: TGTGCCAGCAGCGTAAATCCTGTAACAGGGATGAACACTGAAGCTTTGTTT. Together with reference TRBV9 and TRBJ1-1, the CDR3 gives the full variable domain: DSGVTQTPKHLITATGQRVTLRCSPRSGDLSVYWYQQSLDQGLQFLIQYYNGEERAKGNILERFSAQQFPDLHSELNLSSLELGDSALYFCASSVNPVTGMNTEALFGQGTRLTVV.

J is TRBJ2-3 and V is TRBV5-1, with TRBD2 matching 8 bases. The CDR3 length is 14 residues. V gave up 5 bases and J gave up 6 bases; unmatched junction bases: 8. The germline V gene encodes CDR1 SGHRS and CDR2 YFSETQ. The CDR3 DNA sequence: TGCGCCAGCAGTGCGGCGGGGGGTTCGGATACGCAGTATTTT. It is translated as CASSAAGGSDTQYF. Full variable domain (missing parts from reference TRBV5-1 and TRBJ2-3): KAGVTQTPRYLIKTRGQQVTLSCSPISGHRSVSWYQQTPGQGLQFLFEYFSETQRNKGNFPGRFSGRQFSNSRSEMNVSTLELGDSALYLCASSAAGGSDTQYFGPGTRLTVL.

This clonotype was counted between two and nine times. V gene TRBV6-5 combines with J gene TRBJ1-1; possibly TRBD1 for D (5 bases). The CDR3 has 15 amino acids. Germline V gene data show CDR1 as MNHEY and CDR2 as SVGAGI. Trimming took off 2 bases at V and 7 bases at J, with 17 bases between the two ends. CDR3 nucleotide sequence: TGTGCCAGCAGTTACAAGGGGCATGTGAATTTTGAAGCTTTCTTT. This codes for CASSYKGHVNFEAFF.

This clonotype was counted between two and nine times. V gene TRBV20-1 combines with J gene TRBJ1-2, with 7 bases fitting TRBD1. The length of the CDR3 is 15 residues. CDR1 is DFQATT, CDR2 SNEGSKA, per germline (reference sequence). V trimming: 0 bases; J trimming: 8 bases; junction bases outside the gene matches: 12. In DNA form, the CDR3 reads TGCAGTGCTAGAGATATCGGGCAGGGGGATCACGGCTACACCTTC. It codes for CSARDIGQGDHGYTF.

This chain joins TRBV20-1 and TRBJ1-1, with D perhaps matching TRBD1 (6 bases). Per germline, CDR1 DFQATT and CDR2 SNEGSKA (reference sequence). Trimming pared 2 bases from V and 0 bases from J, leaving 19 bases between. This CDR3 region has 17 residues. The CDR3 DNA follows: TGCAGTGCTAGACCGCCAAACAGGGTCGGTTTGAACACTGAAGCTTTCTTT. Its translation is CSARPPNRVGLNTEAFF.

The chain links TRBV20-1 to TRBJ2-3, with 7 bases lining up with TRBD2. CDR1 and CDR2 (germline): DFQATT, SNEGSKA (reference sequence). V lost 1 base and J lost 0; bases outside the gene matches: 4. The CDR3 covers 15 residues. The CDR3 here is CSARAGGVSTDTQYF. CDR3 in DNA: TGCAGTGCTAGAGCTGGGGGGGTTAGCACAGATACGCAGTATTTT.

This clonotype was recorded at least ten times. The rearrangement links TRBV4-2 to TRBJ2-3, with D hard to call. This CDR3 has 16 residues. V dropped 3 bases and J dropped 3 bases, with 16 bases sitting between them. The germline V gene encodes CDR1 LGHNA and CDR2 YNFKEQ. The chain's CDR3 is CASSHPLTDVTDTQYF. CDR3 DNA: TGTGCCAGCAGCCACCCACTCACGGATGTAACAGATACGCAGTATTTT.

This clonotype was seen ten or more times. The chain links TRBV10-3 to TRBJ2-5; 7 nucleotides align to TRBD2. The junction had 1 base not matched to a gene; V was cut back by 2 bases and J by 1 base. The germline CDR1 and CDR2 sequences are ENHRY and SYGVKD. This CDR3 is 14 amino acids long. The CDR3 spells CAISEGGVQETQYF. As DNA, the CDR3 is TGTGCCATCAGTGAGGGGGGGGTCCAAGAGACCCAGTACTTC.

This rearrangement joins TRBV12-3 or TRBV12-4 to TRBJ2-3; TRBD1 matches at 9 bases. After removal of 3 bases from V and 6 bases from J, the junction contained 10 bases not matched to a gene. CDR3 length equals 16 residues. Written as DNA, the CDR3 is TGTGCCAGCAGTTTTGAGACAGGGGGGGCGTCGGATACGCAGTATTTT. Its protein is CASSFETGGASDTQYF.

This chain joins TRBV4-3 and TRBJ2-1; D is unclear. Trimming stripped 5 bases from V and 5 bases from J, with 22 bases between. Germline V gives CDR1 LGHNA, CDR2 YSLEER. The CDR3 spans 17 residues. The CDR3, as DNA: TGCGCCAGCAGCACCAGAACTTTCATCAGAGTCGACAATGAGCAGTTCTTC. It is translated as CASSTRTFIRVDNEQFF.

This clonotype was recorded at least ten times. J is TRBJ1-1 and V is TRBV7-9; D may be TRBD1 (5 bases). V was cut by 3 bases and J by 1 base, with 9 bases left in between. Germline loops: CDR1 SEHNR, CDR2 FQNEAQ (reference sequence). There are 14 residues in the CDR3. The CDR3 loop reads CASSLRTQNTEAFF. The CDR3 nucleotides are TGTGCCAGCAGCTTGAGGACACAGAACACTGAAGCTTTCTTT.

This clonotype was counted many times. This chain joins TRBV4-3 and TRBJ2-3; TRBD2 agrees at 8 bases. CDR3 length equals 15 residues. Unmatched junction bases numbered 8, after V lost 3 bases and J lost 6 bases. Germline CDR1 LGHNA, CDR2 YSLEER. The CDR3 protein is CASSQGLGVQDTQYF. In nucleotides, the CDR3 is TGCGCCAGCAGCCAGGGACTAGGGGTCCAGGATACGCAGTATTTT.

The chain combines TRBV27 with TRBJ2-7; no reliable D call. From germline, CDR1 is MNHEY and CDR2 SMNVEV (reference sequence). V gave up 6 bases and J gave up 5 bases, with 11 bases separating them. The length of the CDR3 is 12 residues. For the CDR3, the DNA is TGTGCCAGCAGCCGGAAGCGAGACGAGCAGTACTTC. Protein product: CASSRKRDEQYF.

This clonotype has at least ten counts. The chain links TRBV7-9 to TRBJ1-2; D ambiguous. Germline assignment: CDR1 SEHNR and CDR2 FQNEAQ (reference sequence). Trimming removed 5 bases from V and 6 bases from J, with 13 bases in between. This CDR3 is built from 13 residues. This CDR3 reads CASSIQVDDGYTF. CDR3 nucleotide sequence: TGTGCCAGCAGCATCCAAGTTGATGATGGCTACACCTTC.

The rearrangement links TRBV3-1 to TRBJ2-2; D unclear. This CDR3 contains 15 residues. Trimming removed 0 bases from V and 3 bases from J, with 8 bases in between. Germline V gene data show CDR1 as LGHDT and CDR2 as YNNKEL (reference sequence). CDR3 amino acids: CASSQENRYTGELFF. The DNA for the CDR3 is TGTGCCAGCAGCCAAGAAAACAGATACACCGGGGAGCTGTTTTTT.

J is TRBJ1-5 and V is TRBV28; a weak D match, TRBD1 (5 bases). Germline V lookup: CDR1 MDHEN, CDR2 SYDVKM. V was clipped by 5 bases and J by 9 bases, with 8 bases between them. The CDR3 extends over 11 amino acids. The CDR3 spells CASSRGWPQHF. As DNA, the CDR3 is TGTGCCAGCAGTAGGGGATGGCCCCAGCATTTT.